Sequencing of this TCR beta chain was carried out in a study of Graves' ophthalmopathy and Graves' hyperthyroidism. V gave up 6 bases and J gave up 1 base, with 12 bases separating them. The CDR3 sequence is 14 residues long. Germline-derived CDR1 and CDR2 are MNHEY and SVGEGT. This clonotype appeared many times. Amplifying from RNA transcripts, the study obtained TCR beta CDR3 regions. The first round was an RT-PCR with HTBI primers, and the second round was a multiplex PCR. TCRdb re-called the multiplex PCR reads through MiXCR, storing one row per CDR3 protein. This sample has some 360,000 distinct CDR3 sequences, with about a sixth found just once. The authors used Ficoll-Paque density gradient centrifugation to separate PBMCs. The input was approximately 10 ml of fresh peripheral blood.

Sample: peripheral blood. The TCR comes from an adult woman with stable Graves' hyperthyroidism. The genes are TRBV6-2 or TRBV6-3 and TRBJ1-1; D remains ambiguous. The CDR3 here is CASRTISPNTEAFF. The CDR3 nucleotides read TGTGCCAGCAGAACCATCAGCCCGAACACTGAAGCTTTCTTT.